The 18 T cell receptor beta chains below all came from one sample that was sequenced in a study of blood T cell repertoires in COVID-19. Only in-frame clones appear in the TCRdb table, and some are missing; sequencing was by immunoSEQ multiplex PCR. This sample has some 170,000 clones, with around 85% found just once. Sequencing used peripheral blood. The receptors originated from a woman aged 55-70 years with acute or convalescent COVID-19.

J is TRBJ2-1 and V is TRBV9, with 10 bases aligning to TRBD2. From germline, CDR1 is SGDLS and CDR2 YYNGEE. This CDR3 comprises 15 residues. V gave up 4 bases and J gave up 7 bases; unmatched junction bases: 8. DNA of the CDR3: TGTGCCAGCAGCCTTACTAGCGGGACTTGGAATGAGCAGTTCTTC. It translates to CASSLTSGTWNEQFF. Using reference TRBV9 and TRBJ2-1 for the parts outside the CDR3, the full variable domain is DSGVTQTPKHLITATGQRVTLRCSPRSGDLSVYWYQQSLDQGLQFLIQYYNGEERAKGNILERFSAQQFPDLHSELNLSSLELGDSALYFCASSLTSGTWNEQFFGPGTRLTVL.

CDR3 nucleotide sequence: TGCAGCGTTGACGGCCAAGAGACCCAGTACTTC. Encoded protein: CSVDGQETQYF. This chain joins TRBV29-1 and TRBJ2-5, with D uncertain. Trimming removed 3 bases at V and 1 base at J, with 3 bases between. The length of the CDR3 is 11 residues. CDR1 and CDR2 from the germline V gene are SQVTM and ANQGSEA.

This clone was found a few times. This chain links TRBV5-5 with TRBJ2-7; TRBD2 matches 8 bases. The ends lost 4 bases at V and 1 base at J; junction bases unmatched: 10. Germline CDR1 reads SGHKS; CDR2 reads YYEKEE (reference sequence). The CDR3 spans 16 residues. The CDR3 bases are TGTGCCAGCAGCGACCCAGCGGGAGAGGGGTCCTACGAGCAGTACTTC. As protein: CASSDPAGEGSYEQYF.

V usage is TRBV28 and J usage is TRBJ1-4; 8 positions agree with TRBD1. Trimming removed 7 bases from V and 8 bases from J; junction bases left unmatched: 9. The CDR3 spans 14 residues. Germline V lookup: CDR1 MDHEN, CDR2 SYDVKM. The CDR3 DNA reads as TGTGCCAGCACCACCGGACAGGGAACCGAAAAACTGTTTTTT. This gives the protein CASTTGQGTEKLFF.

The gene calls are TRBV4-1 and TRBJ2-5; 7 positions agree with TRBD1. The ends lost 2 bases at V and 3 bases at J; junction bases unmatched: 6. Germline-derived CDR1 and CDR2 are MGHRA and YSYEKL. CDR3 length: 15 amino acids. Written as DNA, the CDR3 is TGCGCCAGCAGCCAACTAGGGACAGCAAAAGAGACCCAGTACTTC. This gives the protein CASSQLGTAKETQYF.

The gene calls are TRBV6-6 and TRBJ1-1; perhaps TRBD1 as D (5 bases). Trimming cost V 6 bases and J 6 bases, with 17 bases left between them. This CDR3 is 14 amino acids long. Germline-derived CDR1 and CDR2 are MNHNY and SVGAGI (reference sequence). As DNA, the CDR3 is TGTGCCAGCAGCCCGGGGGGGGAAGACTCTGAAGCTTTCTTT. Its protein product is CASSPGGEDSEAFF.

The chain is built from TRBV5-1 and TRBJ2-1; 7 bases fit TRBD2. V gave up 0 bases and J gave up 6 bases; unmatched junction bases: 9. The CDR3 has 16 amino acids. From germline, CDR1 is SGHRS and CDR2 YFSETQ. For the CDR3, the DNA is TGCGCCAGCAGCTTGGGTAGTTTTGGGAGGGCCAATGAGCAGTTCTTC. Protein product: CASSLGSFGRANEQFF.

Written as DNA, the CDR3 is TGCGCCAGCAGCTTGCTGGACAGGGAGATCAATGAGCAGTTCTTC. Translation: CASSLLDREINEQFF. The chain employs TRBV5-1 and TRBJ2-1; TRBD1 aligns across 8 bases. Germline V lookup: CDR1 SGHRS, CDR2 YFSETQ. This CDR3 comprises 15 residues. J lost 6 bases, V lost 1 base, and 6 bases had no gene match.

J is TRBJ1-2 and V is TRBV6-1; D is undetermined. The CDR3 totals 11 residues. Trimming removed 3 bases from V and 4 bases from J, with 3 bases in between. Germline values: CDR1 MNHNS, CDR2 SASEGT. In DNA form, the CDR3 reads TGTGCCAGCAGTGACAGCTATGGCTACACCTTC. It codes for CASSDSYGYTF.

This clone has only a few counts. The chain joins TRBV5-8 to TRBJ2-1; 11 bases align to TRBD2. CDR1 SGHTS and CDR2 YDEGEE come from the germline V gene. The V segment lost 4 bases and the J segment 3 bases; nucleotides outside the gene matches: 9. The length of the CDR3 is 17 residues. This chain's CDR3 is CASSDPSGRNSYNEQFF. The CDR3 nucleotides are TGTGCCAGCAGCGATCCTAGCGGGAGGAATAGCTACAATGAGCAGTTCTTC.

The chain is built from TRBV5-4 and TRBJ1-2; the match to TRBD1 covers 8 bases. Germline V lookup: CDR1 SGHNT, CDR2 YYREEE (reference sequence). The V gene end was trimmed by 0 bases and the J gene end by 3 bases; junction bases not matched to a gene: 4. There are 15 residues in the CDR3. CDR3 DNA sequence: TGTGCCAGCAGCTTGGGTACAGGGGGGGACTATGGCTACACCTTC. Its translation: CASSLGTGGDYGYTF.

In its sample, this clone was seen a few times. The J gene is TRBJ2-6, the V gene TRBV27; D perhaps matches TRBD2 (6 bases). The CDR3 is 18 residues long. V was cut by 3 bases and J by 1 base, with 16 bases left in between. CDR1 is MNHEY and CDR2 is SMNVEV in the germline V gene (reference sequence). Written as DNA, the CDR3 is TGTGCCAGCAGTTTGGGTAGGAGGGAGAGGTCTGGGGCCAACGTCCTGACTTTC. Translation gives CASSLGRRERSGANVLTF.

This chain joins TRBV29-1 and TRBJ2-1; D is undetermined. The CDR3 has 13 amino acids. Trimming pared 5 bases from V and 0 bases from J, leaving 8 bases between. CDR1 and CDR2 (germline): SQVTM, ANQGSEA. The CDR3 here is CSVRRSSYNEQFF. The CDR3 coding sequence is TGCAGCGTTCGCCGGAGCTCCTACAATGAGCAGTTCTTC.

The chain recombines TRBV6-6 with TRBJ2-3, with TRBD1 matching over 7 bases. V shed 6 bases, J shed 1 base, and the junction held 4 bases outside the gene matches. From germline, CDR1 is MNHNY and CDR2 SVGAGI (reference sequence). The CDR3 extends over 14 amino acids. CDR3 residues: CASSYGQGTDTQYF. The CDR3 DNA is TGTGCCAGCAGCTACGGACAGGGCACAGATACGCAGTATTTT.

The chain combines TRBV5-1 with TRBJ2-6, with a possible D match to TRBD1 (6 bases). CDR1 is SGHRS and CDR2 is YFSETQ in the germline V gene. Trimming stripped 5 bases from V and 0 bases from J, with 15 bases between. The CDR3 loop spans 17 amino acids. The CDR3 sequence is CASSLGQPGSGANVLTF. CDR3 nucleotides: TGCGCCAGCAGTTTAGGACAGCCAGGCTCTGGGGCCAACGTCCTGACTTTC. The full variable domain, rest sourced from reference TRBV5-1 and TRBJ2-6, is KAGVTQTPRYLIKTRGQQVTLSCSPISGHRSVSWYQQTPGQGLQFLFEYFSETQRNKGNFPGRFSGRQFSNSRSEMNVSTLELGDSALYLCASSLGQPGSGANVLTFGAGSRLTVL.

About this clone itself: Other nucleotide sequences in the sample specify the same CDR3. The V call is TRBV24-1, the J call TRBJ1-2; D is unclear. CDR3 size: 11 residues. The germline CDR1 and CDR2 sequences are KGHDR and SFDVKD. V was trimmed by 4 bases and J by 4 bases, leaving 3 bases between them. The CDR3, as DNA: TGTGCCACCAGTGACTTCTATGGCTACACCTTC. Translation: CATSDFYGYTF.

The genes are TRBV19 and TRBJ1-3; D is uncertain. The CDR3 spans 15 residues. V was trimmed by 3 bases and J by 0 bases, leaving 9 bases between them. Looked up from germline, CDR1 is LNHDA and CDR2 is SQIVND (reference sequence). The chain's CDR3 is CASSIEASSGNTIYF. CDR3 nucleotides: TGTGCCAGTAGTATCGAGGCCTCCTCTGGAAACACCATATATTTT.

This clone was detected only a few times. The chain links TRBV9 to TRBJ1-5, with a weak D call TRBD1 (5 bases). V was trimmed by 0 bases and J by 7 bases, leaving 14 bases between them. The CDR3 spans 15 residues. Looked up from germline, CDR1 is SGDLS and CDR2 is YYNGEE. The CDR3 here is CASSVGDGKGQPQHF. CDR3 nucleotide sequence: TGTGCCAGCAGCGTAGGAGATGGTAAGGGGCAGCCCCAGCATTTT.